The 22 T cell receptor beta chains below all came from one sample that was sequenced in a study of blood T cell repertoires in COVID-19. Assay used: immunoSEQ multiplex PCR; TCRdb lists only in-frame clones, some missing. The repertoire has 83,000 or so clones, 85% to 90% of them found once; the top ten carry about 8%. Specimen: peripheral blood. The receptors originated from a man at least 80 years old with active or convalescent COVID-19.

The V call is TRBV3-1 (or the pseudogene TRBV3-2), the J call TRBJ2-3, with D maybe TRBD2 (5 bases). The CDR3 sequence is 16 residues long. CDR1 is LGHDT and CDR2 is YNNKEL in the germline V gene (reference sequence). V lost 0 bases, J lost 2 bases, and 12 bases lay in between. The CDR3 DNA reads TGTGCCAGCAGCCAAGATAGGACTTCCCCCACAGATACGCAGTATTTT. Amino acid sequence: CASSQDRTSPTDTQYF.

The genes are TRBV6-5 and TRBJ2-7; D unclear. Trimming took off 7 bases at V and 2 bases at J, with 15 bases between the two ends. The germline V gene has CDR1 MNHEY and CDR2 SVGAGI. The CDR3 is 14 residues long. CDR3 loop: CASKITPRAYEQYV. The CDR3 DNA is TGTGCCAGCAAGATAACTCCCCGCGCCTACGAGCAGTACGTC.

This clone was seen just once. The chain links TRBV11-1 to TRBJ1-1; D uncertain. Germline CDR1 reads SGHAT; CDR2 reads FQDESV (reference sequence). The ends were cut back, 1 base at V and 4 bases at J, with 7 bases in the middle. This CDR3 region has 13 residues. The CDR3 loop reads CASSLGAPTEAFF. CDR3 DNA: TGTGCCAGCAGCTTAGGGGCCCCCACTGAAGCTTTCTTT.

The chain links TRBV24-1 to TRBJ1-5; D remains ambiguous. The CDR3 consists of 12 residues. Looked up from germline, CDR1 is KGHDR and CDR2 is SFDVKD. Trimming pared 7 bases from V and 6 bases from J, leaving 9 bases between. The CDR3 DNA is TGTGCCACCAGCTCTTCAGGTCAGCCCCAGCATTTT. Amino acids: CATSSSGQPQHF.

The chain joins TRBV10-3 to TRBJ2-1; 7 bases match TRBD1. The V gene end was trimmed by 4 bases and the J gene end by 3 bases; junction bases not matched to a gene: 3. Germline V gives CDR1 ENHRY, CDR2 SYGVKD. CDR3 length: 14 amino acids. The CDR3 is CAISVQGHYNEQFF. The CDR3 nucleotides are TGTGCCATCAGTGTACAGGGGCACTACAATGAGCAGTTCTTC.

This clone has only a few counts. The chain links TRBV7-9 to TRBJ1-1; no definite D call. This CDR3 contains 13 residues. Germline loops: CDR1 SEHNR, CDR2 FQNEAQ (reference sequence). The V end lost 5 bases, the J end lost 1 base, and 8 bases lay between the germline ends. CDR3 sequence reads: CASSQGGNTEAFF. The DNA of the CDR3 is TGTGCCAGCAGCCAAGGAGGGAACACTGAAGCTTTCTTT.

The chain employs TRBV27 and TRBJ1-1; 8 nucleotides match TRBD1. CDR3 length equals 13 residues. Germline loops: CDR1 MNHEY, CDR2 SMNVEV (reference sequence). After removal of 4 bases from V and 5 bases from J, the junction contained 3 bases not matched to a gene. The CDR3, as DNA: TGTGCCAGCAGTTGGACAGGGCAGACTGAAGCTTTCTTT. Protein sequence: CASSWTGQTEAFF.

V usage is TRBV7-9 and J usage is TRBJ2-2, with 10 bases matching TRBD2. J was trimmed by 4 bases and V by 0 bases; bases with no gene match: 2. This CDR3 has 16 amino acids. In germline, CDR1 is SEHNR, CDR2 FQNEAQ (reference sequence). The CDR3 spells CASSLALAGSTGELFF. As DNA, the CDR3 is TGTGCCAGCAGCTTAGCACTAGCGGGATCCACCGGGGAGCTGTTTTTT.

J is TRBJ1-1 and V is TRBV6-5; TRBD1 might be the D (6 bases). The CDR3 extends over 12 amino acids. Trimming removed 6 bases from V and 8 bases from J, with 13 bases in between. CDR1 and CDR2 (germline): MNHEY, SVGAGI. The CDR3 loop is CASRAGDREAFF. The CDR3 DNA follows: TGTGCCAGCAGGGCTGGCGACAGGGAAGCTTTCTTT.

DNA for the CDR3: TGTGCCAGCAGCCAACGTAATCAGCCCCAGCATTTT. Amino acids: CASSQRNQPQHF. The chain recombines TRBV3-1 (or the pseudogene TRBV3-2) with TRBJ1-5; D ambiguous. V shed 2 bases and J shed 4 bases, with 3 bases lying between them. This CDR3 spans 12 amino acids. CDR1 and CDR2 (germline): LGHDT, YNNKEL (reference sequence).

This sequence joins TRBV16 and TRBJ1-2; no clear D. The CDR3 runs to 14 residues. Between the trimmed V and J ends, which lost 0 bases and 8 bases, there was a span of 13 bases. The V gene's germline CDR1 is KGHSY and CDR2 FQNENV. The CDR3: CASSQSRRERGYTF. In DNA, the CDR3 is TGTGCCAGCAGCCAATCGCGGAGGGAGAGGGGCTACACCTTC.

CDR3 DNA sequence: TGTGCCAGCTCACCACAAACAGCGGGGGAGCAGTACGTC. Protein sequence: CASSPQTAGEQYV. This sequence joins TRBV18 and TRBJ2-7; 7 bases match TRBD2. V shed 1 base and J 7 bases; nucleotides not matched to a gene: 4. The CDR3 has 13 residues. Per the germline V gene, CDR1 is KGHSH and CDR2 is LQKENI.

This rearrangement joins TRBV7-2 to TRBJ1-1; D ambiguous. The CDR3 sequence is 14 residues long. V gave up 2 bases and J gave up 6 bases, with 13 bases separating them. CDR1 SGHTA and CDR2 FQGNSA come from the germline V gene. The CDR3 loop reads CASSLLGGLPEAFF. The CDR3 nucleotides read TGTGCCAGCAGCTTATTAGGAGGTCTCCCTGAAGCTTTCTTT.

CDR3 sequence reads: CASRTGLLLAVNTGELFF. For the CDR3, the DNA is TGTGCCAGCAGGACGGGATTGTTACTTGCGGTAAACACCGGGGAGCTGTTTTTT. The genes are TRBV7-9 and TRBJ2-2; maybe TRBD2 (5 bases). Trimming removed 6 bases at V and 2 bases at J, with 22 bases between. The germline V gene has CDR1 SEHNR and CDR2 FQNEAQ (reference sequence). The CDR3 covers 18 residues.

The V gene is TRBV27, the J gene TRBJ2-6; 7 bases align to TRBD1. This CDR3 spans 16 amino acids. Germline values: CDR1 MNHEY, CDR2 SMNVEV (reference sequence). Trimming took 5 bases from V and 2 from J; bases not matched to a gene: 6. CDR3 sequence (DNA): TGTGCCAGCAGTCCCATTCAGGGGGCTGGGGCCAACGTCCTGACTTTC. This sequence encodes CASSPIQGAGANVLTF.

The chain carries TRBV11-2 and TRBJ1-2, with 8 bases aligning to TRBD1. This CDR3 is built from 15 residues. J gave up 5 bases and V 5 bases, and 10 bases lay outside the gene matches. Germline V gene sequence: CDR1 SGHAT, CDR2 FQNNGV. The CDR3 is CASSVRRQGTYGYTF. DNA for the CDR3: TGTGCCAGCAGCGTAAGGAGACAGGGGACTTATGGCTACACCTTC.

This clone was picked up a small number of times. This chain links TRBV10-3 with TRBJ1-5; no clear D. The germline V and J ends were trimmed by 0 bases and 0 bases, with 6 bases remaining between them. The CDR3 covers 15 residues. Looked up from germline, CDR1 is ENHRY and CDR2 is SYGVKD. This chain's CDR3 is CAISESGNSNQPQHF. CDR3 DNA sequence: TGTGCCATCAGTGAGTCCGGGAATAGCAATCAGCCCCAGCATTTT.

The chain carries TRBV7-9 and TRBJ2-3, with D possibly TRBD1 on 5 matching bases. Germline CDR1 SEHNR, CDR2 FQNEAQ (reference sequence). The length of the CDR3 is 15 residues. Trimming removed 5 bases from V and 6 bases from J, with 18 bases in between. CDR3 region: CASSRGRGGKDTQYF. The CDR3 DNA reads TGTGCCAGCAGCCGTGGAAGGGGTGGGAAGGATACGCAGTATTTT.

This sequence joins TRBV13 and TRBJ1-1; no firm D call. This CDR3 has 15 residues. Per the germline V gene, CDR1 is PRHDT and CDR2 is FYEKMQ (reference sequence). The V gene lost 0 bases and the J gene lost 4 bases, with 12 bases spanning the gap. This CDR3 is CASSLGSAPGTEAFF. CDR3 bases: TGTGCCAGCAGCTTAGGCTCAGCCCCGGGCACTGAAGCTTTCTTT.

Comments on this clone: Other DNA sequences in this sample translate to the same CDR3. The rearrangement joins TRBV18 to TRBJ2-7; 9 bases align to TRBD1. V shed 3 bases, J shed 4 bases, and the junction held 1 base outside the gene matches. The germline V gene encodes CDR1 KGHSH and CDR2 LQKENI. This CDR3 has 13 residues. The CDR3 region has the DNA TGTGCCAGCTCACCCGGGACAGGGTACGAGCAGTACGTC. It codes for CASSPGTGYEQYV.

The genes are TRBV30 and TRBJ1-5; D ambiguous. Germline values: CDR1 GTSNPN, CDR2 SVGIG (reference sequence). CDR3 length: 13 residues. V lost 2 bases and J 4 bases, leaving 9 bases between the germline ends. The CDR3 here is CAWSPRENQPQHF. The CDR3 bases are TGTGCCTGGAGTCCCCGGGAGAATCAGCCCCAGCATTTT.

This clone was seen a single time. V is TRBV2 and J is TRBJ1-5; D remains unclear. Germline-derived CDR1 and CDR2 are SNHLY and FYNNEI. Trimming shortened V by 2 bases and J by 9 bases, and 11 bases separated the two germline ends. The CDR3 is 13 residues long. CDR3 residues: CASSERRVRPQHF. CDR3 in DNA: TGTGCCAGCAGTGAAAGGAGGGTCAGGCCCCAGCATTTT.